Presented here are 19 T cell receptor beta chains from one specimen sequenced in a study of cytomegalovirus exposure and HLA in healthy donors listed by TCRdb under 2017. To prepare the library, the immunoSEQ multiplex PCR assay was applied. For the multiplex PCR, a mixture combining 60 forward primers for TCR Vbeta segments and 13 reverse primers for TCR Jbeta segments was used. This is the immuneACCESS table as TCRdb keeps it, with only in-frame sequences that have V and J called. A part of the clones is gone; compared with another copy, unresolved V genes explain less than half, and the rest is unexplained. The table held for this sample gives roughly 120,000 clones. The ten largest make up 5.5% to 8% of the sample. Sequenced: PBMCs. The receptors were gathered from a man aged 35 to 55 in good health and CMV-seropositive.

The chain recombines TRBV28 with TRBJ2-7; 7 bases align to TRBD1. Trimming took 1 base from V and 4 from J; bases not matched to a gene: 7. The CDR3 is 15 residues long. Germline V lookup: CDR1 MDHEN, CDR2 SYDVKM. CDR3 sequence: CASSLSSGTDYEQYF. CDR3 DNA: TGTGCCAGCAGTTTATCATCCGGGACAGATTACGAGCAGTACTTC.

The CDR3 region is CASSRYGGNTEAFF. CDR3 DNA: TGTGCCAGCAGCCGATACGGGGGGAACACTGAAGCTTTCTTT. The chain couples TRBV7-3 to TRBJ1-1, with D perhaps TRBD1 (5 bases). Germline V lookup: CDR1 SGHTA, CDR2 FQGTGA. V was trimmed by 5 bases and J by 1 base, leaving 11 bases between them. The CDR3 is 14 amino acids.

The rearrangement links TRBV15 to TRBJ1-3; D gene ambiguous. The CDR3 totals 17 residues. V shed 1 base and J shed 2 bases, with 15 bases lying between them. Germline CDR1 and CDR2: LNHNV and YYDKDF (reference sequence). In DNA form, the CDR3 reads TGTGCCACCAGCAGAGCCCCGACACGATTAGCTGGAAACACCATATATTTT. Translated: CATSRAPTRLAGNTIYF.

The V and J genes are TRBV7-9 and TRBJ1-5, with D unresolved. This CDR3 is built from 12 residues. CDR1 SEHNR and CDR2 FQNEAQ come from the germline V gene (reference sequence). V was trimmed by 3 bases and J by 7 bases, leaving 7 bases between them. The CDR3 DNA is TGTGCCAGCAGCTTCCTAAACCAGCCCCAGCATTTT. It yields the protein CASSFLNQPQHF.

This chain connects TRBV5-1 to TRBJ2-7; TRBD1 agrees at 7 bases. V was pared by 3 bases and J by 2 bases, with 8 bases of the junction left unmatched. The CDR3 spans 15 residues. Germline CDR1 reads SGHRS; CDR2 reads YFSETQ. The CDR3: CASSSATGAPYEQYF. The CDR3 DNA reads TGCGCCAGCAGCTCGGCCACAGGGGCTCCCTACGAGCAGTACTTC.

The chain combines TRBV27 with TRBJ2-1; no definite D call. The V gene's germline CDR1 is MNHEY and CDR2 SMNVEV (reference sequence). The CDR3 contains 15 residues. Trimming took 3 bases from V and 5 from J, leaving 14 bases between them. CDR3 region: CASSLKPIRNNEQFF. CDR3 nucleotides: TGTGCCAGCAGTTTGAAGCCAATACGCAACAATGAGCAGTTCTTC.

The chain employs TRBV29-1 and TRBJ2-5; the D gene is possibly TRBD2 (6 bases). The germline V and J ends were trimmed by 7 bases and 2 bases, with 17 bases remaining between them. There are 14 residues in the CDR3. The germline V gene has CDR1 SQVTM and CDR2 ANQGSEA. The CDR3 loop is CSASQGTPQETQYF. DNA of the CDR3: TGCAGCGCCAGTCAAGGGACTCCACAAGAGACCCAGTACTTC.

The J gene is TRBJ2-5, the V gene TRBV4-3, with D maybe TRBD2 (6 bases). The V gene lost 0 bases and the J gene lost 5 bases, with 13 bases spanning the gap. This CDR3 is 15 amino acids long. The germline gives CDR1 LGHNA, CDR2 YSLEER. The CDR3 here is CASSQDSGFRETQYF. CDR3 in DNA: TGCGCCAGCAGCCAAGATAGCGGTTTTCGCGAGACCCAGTACTTC.

This chain connects TRBV30 to TRBJ2-1; no clear D gene. The CDR3 covers 12 residues. V was pared by 3 bases and J by 1 base, with 4 bases between. Germline assignment: CDR1 GTSNPN and CDR2 SVGIG (reference sequence). The CDR3 protein is CAWSPSYNEQFF. CDR3 sequence (DNA): TGTGCCTGGAGCCCGTCCTACAATGAGCAGTTCTTC.

The V and J genes are TRBV10-3 and TRBJ2-7, with TRBD1 identical over 8 bases. The CDR3 is 13 residues long. Unmatched junction bases numbered 8, after V lost 10 bases and J lost 3 bases. CDR1 and CDR2 from the germline V gene are ENHRY and SYGVKD. The DNA of the CDR3 is TGTGCCACCAGGACAGGGAATAGCTACGAGCAGTACTTC. Translating it yields CATRTGNSYEQYF.

The rearrangement joins TRBV7-9 to TRBJ2-1; D gene uncertain. The CDR3 loop spans 14 amino acids. Germline lookup yields CDR1 SEHNR and CDR2 FQNEAQ (reference sequence). V was pared by 0 bases and J by 4 bases, with 7 bases between. CDR3 coding DNA: TGTGCCAGCAGCTTAGCGACCGGGTACAATGAGCAGTTCTTC. Amino acids: CASSLATGYNEQFF.

This chain uses TRBV29-1 with TRBJ2-1; perhaps TRBD1 as D (6 bases). Germline V gene data show CDR1 as SQVTM and CDR2 as ANQGSEA. The CDR3 is 12 residues long. Trimming left V 8 bases short and J 4 bases short, with 12 bases between. Here the CDR3 DNA reads TGCAGCACTAGGACAGTATACAATGAGCAGTTCTTC. It codes for CSTRTVYNEQFF.

This sequence joins TRBV2 and TRBJ2-7, with D maybe TRBD1 (6 bases). Germline V gene sequence: CDR1 SNHLY, CDR2 FYNNEI. The ends were cut back, 11 bases at V and 5 bases at J, with 16 bases in the middle. CDR3 length: 12 amino acids. Written as DNA, the CDR3 is TGTGCCGGCGAGCCCGGGACACACGAGCAGTACTTC. Protein: CAGEPGTHEQYF.

This chain connects TRBV7-2 to TRBJ1-6; 8 nucleotides line up with TRBD1. The CDR3 is made up of 15 amino acids. The V and J ends lost 2 bases and 8 bases, in that order; junction bases with no gene match: 5. Germline V gene lookup returns CDR1 SGHTA and CDR2 FQGNSA. The DNA of the CDR3 is TGTGCCAGCAGCTTATGGGGCAGGGGGCATTCACCCCTCCACTTT. Translated, it gives CASSLWGRGHSPLHF.

The chain couples TRBV2 to TRBJ2-3, with 15 bases identical to TRBD2. V lost 8 bases and J lost 4; bases outside the gene matches: 4. This CDR3 has 15 amino acids. Germline loops: CDR1 SNHLY, CDR2 FYNNEI. The CDR3 sequence is CASWTSGRGSDTQYF. The CDR3 coding sequence is TGTGCCAGCTGGACTAGCGGGAGGGGATCAGATACGCAGTATTTT.

Turning to this clone: A read error may account for a junction end that differs from germline. V gene TRBV5-1 combines with J gene TRBJ2-7, with D maybe TRBD2 (6 bases). This CDR3 is 14 amino acids long. Germline CDR1 is SGHRS and CDR2 is YFSETQ. The CDR3 here is CASSFDGGRYELYF. The CDR3 DNA reads as TGCGCCAGCAGCTTCGACGGTGGGAGGTACGAGCTGTACTTC.

The chain employs TRBV7-3 and TRBJ2-3, with TRBD1 identical over 7 bases. Germline V gene sequence: CDR1 SGHTA, CDR2 FQGTGA. CDR3 length: 14 amino acids. With 5 bases clipped from V and 5 bases from J, the junction kept 7 bases outside the gene matches. The CDR3 sequence is CASSNNRGGDTQYF. Written as DNA, the CDR3 is TGTGCCAGCAGCAACAACAGGGGCGGAGATACGCAGTATTTT.

The chain carries TRBV6-1 and TRBJ1-1; 10 positions match TRBD1. CDR3 size: 14 residues. With 7 bases clipped from V and 5 bases from J, the junction kept 7 bases outside the gene matches. Germline-derived CDR1 and CDR2 are MNHNS and SASEGT. Here the CDR3 reads CASTRTGGFTEAFF. The CDR3 DNA sequence: TGTGCCAGCACCAGGACAGGGGGGTTTACTGAAGCTTTCTTT.

The chain recombines TRBV21-1 with TRBJ2-7; the table's D call TRBD1 went unverified against the DNA. TRBV21-1 is a known pseudogene. The CDR3 runs to 11 residues. CDR3 protein: CASHQGYEQYF. CDR3 nucleotides: TGTGCCAGCCATCAGGGCTACGAGCAGTACTTC.